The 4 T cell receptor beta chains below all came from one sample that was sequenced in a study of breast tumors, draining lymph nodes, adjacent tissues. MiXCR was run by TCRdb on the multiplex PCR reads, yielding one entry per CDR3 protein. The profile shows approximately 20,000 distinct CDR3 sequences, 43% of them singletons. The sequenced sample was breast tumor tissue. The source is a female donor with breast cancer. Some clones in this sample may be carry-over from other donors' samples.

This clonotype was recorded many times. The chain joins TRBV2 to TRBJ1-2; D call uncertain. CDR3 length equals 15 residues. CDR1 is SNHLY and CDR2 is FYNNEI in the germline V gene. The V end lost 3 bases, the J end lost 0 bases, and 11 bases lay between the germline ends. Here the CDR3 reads CASSEIIGTNYGYTF. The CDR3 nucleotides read TGTGCCAGCAGTGAGATTATAGGGACTAACTATGGCTACACCTTC.

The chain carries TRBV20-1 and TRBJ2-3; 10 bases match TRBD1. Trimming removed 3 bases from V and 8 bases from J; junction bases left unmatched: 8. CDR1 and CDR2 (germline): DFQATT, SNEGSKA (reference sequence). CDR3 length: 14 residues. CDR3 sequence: CSARGQGTGATQYF. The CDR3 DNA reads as TGCAGTGCTAGGGGACAGGGGACAGGAGCTACGCAGTATTTT.

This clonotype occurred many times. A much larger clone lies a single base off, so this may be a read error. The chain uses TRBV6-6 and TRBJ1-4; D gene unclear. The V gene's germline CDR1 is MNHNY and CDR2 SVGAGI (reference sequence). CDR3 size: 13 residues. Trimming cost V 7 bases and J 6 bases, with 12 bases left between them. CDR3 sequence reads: CASTHSLYEKLFF. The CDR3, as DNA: TGTGCCAGCACGCACTCACTTTATGAAAAACTGTTTTTT.

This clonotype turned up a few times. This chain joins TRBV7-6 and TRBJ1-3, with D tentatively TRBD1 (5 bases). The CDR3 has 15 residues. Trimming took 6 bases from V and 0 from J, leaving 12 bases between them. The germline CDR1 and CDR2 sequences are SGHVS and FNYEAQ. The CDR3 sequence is CASRPDRSSGNTIYF. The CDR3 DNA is TGTGCCAGCAGACCCGACAGAAGCTCTGGAAACACCATATATTTT.